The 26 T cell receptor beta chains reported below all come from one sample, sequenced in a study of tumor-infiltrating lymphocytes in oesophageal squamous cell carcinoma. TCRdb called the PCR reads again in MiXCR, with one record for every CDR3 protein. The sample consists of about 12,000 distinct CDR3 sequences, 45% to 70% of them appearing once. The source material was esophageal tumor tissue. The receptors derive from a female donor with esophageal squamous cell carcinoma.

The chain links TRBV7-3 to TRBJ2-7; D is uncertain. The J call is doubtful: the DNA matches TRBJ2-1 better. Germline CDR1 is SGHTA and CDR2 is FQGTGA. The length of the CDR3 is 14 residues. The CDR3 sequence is CASSLLPQTNEQFF. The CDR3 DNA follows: TGTGCCAGCAGCTTACTCCCACAAACCAATGAGCAGTTCTTC.

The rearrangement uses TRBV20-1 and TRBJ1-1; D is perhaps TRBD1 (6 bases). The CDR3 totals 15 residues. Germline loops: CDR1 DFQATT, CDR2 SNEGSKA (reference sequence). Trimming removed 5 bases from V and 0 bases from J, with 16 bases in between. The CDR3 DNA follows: TGCAGTGCTTGGGCGGGGGGCCAAATGAACACTGAAGCTTTCTTT. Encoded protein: CSAWAGGQMNTEAFF.

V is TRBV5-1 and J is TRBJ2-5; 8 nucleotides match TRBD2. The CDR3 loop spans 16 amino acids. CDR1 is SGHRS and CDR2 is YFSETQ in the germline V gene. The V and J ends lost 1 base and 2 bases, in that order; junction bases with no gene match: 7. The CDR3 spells CASSLSGTRGQETQYF. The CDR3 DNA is TGCGCCAGCAGCTTGTCCGGGACTAGGGGACAAGAGACCCAGTACTTC.

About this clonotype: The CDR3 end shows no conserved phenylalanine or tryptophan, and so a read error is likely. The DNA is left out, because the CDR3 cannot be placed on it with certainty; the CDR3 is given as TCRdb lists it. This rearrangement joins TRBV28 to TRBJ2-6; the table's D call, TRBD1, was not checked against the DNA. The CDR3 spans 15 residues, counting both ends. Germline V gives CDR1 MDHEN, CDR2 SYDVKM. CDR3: CASGGATTYEQYFDA.

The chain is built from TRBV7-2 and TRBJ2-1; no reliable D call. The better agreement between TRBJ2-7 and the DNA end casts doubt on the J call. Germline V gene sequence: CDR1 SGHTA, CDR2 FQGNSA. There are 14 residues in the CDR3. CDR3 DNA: TGTGCCAGCAGCTTAGATCATGGTTCGTACGAGCAGTACTTC. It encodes CASSLDHGSYEQYF.

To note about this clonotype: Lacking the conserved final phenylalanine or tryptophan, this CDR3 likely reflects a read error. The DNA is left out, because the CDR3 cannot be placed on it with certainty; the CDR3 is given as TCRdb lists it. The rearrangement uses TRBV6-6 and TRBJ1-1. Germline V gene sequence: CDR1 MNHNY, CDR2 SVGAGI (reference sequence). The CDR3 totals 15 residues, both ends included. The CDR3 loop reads CASSYRVDNEQFFGP.

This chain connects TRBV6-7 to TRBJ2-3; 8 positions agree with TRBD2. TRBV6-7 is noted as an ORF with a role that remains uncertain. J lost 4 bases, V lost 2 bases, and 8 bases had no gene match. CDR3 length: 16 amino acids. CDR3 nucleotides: TGTGCCAGCAGTTACCGGACTAGCCGGGCCTCAGATACGCAGTATTTT. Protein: CASSYRTSRASDTQYF.

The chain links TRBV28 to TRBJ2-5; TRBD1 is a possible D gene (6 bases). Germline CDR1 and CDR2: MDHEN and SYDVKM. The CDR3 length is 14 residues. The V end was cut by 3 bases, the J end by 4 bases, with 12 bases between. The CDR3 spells CASSLDPRGETQYF. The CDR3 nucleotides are TGTGCCAGCAGTTTGGACCCCAGGGGAGAGACCCAGTACTTC. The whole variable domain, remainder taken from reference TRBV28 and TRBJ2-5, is DVKVTQSSRYLVKRTGEKVFLECVQDMDHENMFWYRQDPGLGLRLIYFSYDVKMKEKGDIPEGYSVSREKKERFSLILESASTNQTSMYLCASSLDPRGETQYFGPGTRLLVL.

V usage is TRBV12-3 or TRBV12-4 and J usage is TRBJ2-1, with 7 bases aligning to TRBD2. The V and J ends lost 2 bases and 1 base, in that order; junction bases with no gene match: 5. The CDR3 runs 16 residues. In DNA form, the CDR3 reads TGTGCCAGCAGTTTAAGAGGCGGGAGATCCTACAATGAGCAGTTCTTC. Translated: CASSLRGGRSYNEQFF.

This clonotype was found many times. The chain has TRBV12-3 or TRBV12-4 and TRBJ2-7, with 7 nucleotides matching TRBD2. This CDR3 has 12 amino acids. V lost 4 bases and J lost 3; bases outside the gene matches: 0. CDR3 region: CASSWTSYEQYF. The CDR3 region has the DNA TGTGCCAGCAGTTGGACTAGCTACGAGCAGTACTTC.

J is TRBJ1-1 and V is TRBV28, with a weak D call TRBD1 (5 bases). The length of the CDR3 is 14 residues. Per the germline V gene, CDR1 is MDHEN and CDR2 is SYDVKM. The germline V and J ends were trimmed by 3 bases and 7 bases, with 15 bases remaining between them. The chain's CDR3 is CASSLDWGRGEAFF. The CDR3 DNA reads TGTGCCAGCAGTTTGGACTGGGGGAGAGGTGAAGCTTTCTTT.

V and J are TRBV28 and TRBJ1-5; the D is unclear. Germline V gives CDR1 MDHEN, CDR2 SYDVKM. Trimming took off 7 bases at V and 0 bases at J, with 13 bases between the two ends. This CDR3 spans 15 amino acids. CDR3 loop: CASIETGDSNQPQHF. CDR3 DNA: TGTGCCAGCATCGAAACGGGAGATAGCAATCAGCCCCAGCATTTT.

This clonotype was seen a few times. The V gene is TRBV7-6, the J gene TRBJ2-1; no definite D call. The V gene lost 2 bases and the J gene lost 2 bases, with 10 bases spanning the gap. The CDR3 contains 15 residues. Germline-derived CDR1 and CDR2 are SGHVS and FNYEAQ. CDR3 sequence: CASSLRAVAYNEQFF. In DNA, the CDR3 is TGTGCCAGCAGCTTAAGGGCTGTCGCCTACAATGAGCAGTTCTTC.

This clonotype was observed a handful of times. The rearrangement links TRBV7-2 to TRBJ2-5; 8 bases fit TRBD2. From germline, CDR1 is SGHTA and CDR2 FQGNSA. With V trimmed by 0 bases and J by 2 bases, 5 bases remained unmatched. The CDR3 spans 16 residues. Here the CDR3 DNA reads TGTGCCAGCAGCTTAGCGTGGCTAGCGGGTCAAGAGACCCAGTACTTC. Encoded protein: CASSLAWLAGQETQYF.

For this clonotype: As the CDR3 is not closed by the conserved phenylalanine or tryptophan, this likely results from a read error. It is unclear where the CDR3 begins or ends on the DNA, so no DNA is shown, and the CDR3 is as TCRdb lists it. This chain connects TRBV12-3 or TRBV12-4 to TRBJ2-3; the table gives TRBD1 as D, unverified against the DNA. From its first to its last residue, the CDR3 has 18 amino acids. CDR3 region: CASSWDRAGIQETQYFGP.

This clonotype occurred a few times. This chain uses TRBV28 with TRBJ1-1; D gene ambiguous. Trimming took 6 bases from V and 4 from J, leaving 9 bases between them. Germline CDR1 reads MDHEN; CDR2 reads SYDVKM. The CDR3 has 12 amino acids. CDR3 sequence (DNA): TGTGCCAGCAGCGCTTTCGCCACTGAAGCTTTCTTT. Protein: CASSAFATEAFF.

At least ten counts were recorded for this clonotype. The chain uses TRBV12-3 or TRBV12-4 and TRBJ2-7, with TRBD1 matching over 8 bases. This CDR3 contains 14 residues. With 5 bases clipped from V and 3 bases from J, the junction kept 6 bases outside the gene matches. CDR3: CASSHSTGDYEQYF. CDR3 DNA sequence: TGTGCCAGCAGTCACTCGACAGGGGACTACGAGCAGTACTTC.

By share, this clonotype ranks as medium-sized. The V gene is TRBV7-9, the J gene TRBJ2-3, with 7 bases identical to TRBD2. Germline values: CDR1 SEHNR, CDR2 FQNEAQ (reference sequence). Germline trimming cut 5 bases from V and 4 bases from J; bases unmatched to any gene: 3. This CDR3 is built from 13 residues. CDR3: CASSPGGPDTQYF. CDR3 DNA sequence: TGTGCCAGCAGCCCGGGGGGTCCAGATACGCAGTATTTT.

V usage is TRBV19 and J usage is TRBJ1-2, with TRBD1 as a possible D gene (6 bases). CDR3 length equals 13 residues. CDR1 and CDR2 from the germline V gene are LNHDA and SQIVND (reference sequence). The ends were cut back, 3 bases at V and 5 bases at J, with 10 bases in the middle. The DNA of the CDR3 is TGTGCCAGTAGTATCGGCAGGGGATATGGCTACACCTTC. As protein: CASSIGRGYGYTF.

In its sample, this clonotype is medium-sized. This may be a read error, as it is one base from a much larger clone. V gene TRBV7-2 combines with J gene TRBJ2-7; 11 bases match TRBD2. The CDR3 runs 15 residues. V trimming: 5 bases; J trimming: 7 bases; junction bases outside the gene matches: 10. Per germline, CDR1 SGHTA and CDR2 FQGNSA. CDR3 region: CASSTRTSGYNEQYF. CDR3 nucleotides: TGTGCCAGCAGCACCCGGACTAGCGGGTACAATGAGCAGTACTTC.

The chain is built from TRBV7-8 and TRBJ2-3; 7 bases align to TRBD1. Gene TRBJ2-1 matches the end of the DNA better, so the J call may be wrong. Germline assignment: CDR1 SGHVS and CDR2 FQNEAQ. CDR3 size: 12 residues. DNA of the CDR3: TGTGCCAGCAGCCTCGACAGGGCAGAGCAGTTCTTC. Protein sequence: CASSLDRAEQFF.

This CDR3 is CASSFDGYNEQYF. DNA of the CDR3: TGTGCCAGCAGCTTTGACGGTTACAATGAGCAGTACTTC. V gene TRBV11-2 combines with J gene TRBJ2-4; D remains ambiguous. This CDR3 contains 13 residues. CDR1 and CDR2 (germline): SGHAT, FQNNGV. V shed 3 bases and J shed 13 bases, with 16 bases lying between them.

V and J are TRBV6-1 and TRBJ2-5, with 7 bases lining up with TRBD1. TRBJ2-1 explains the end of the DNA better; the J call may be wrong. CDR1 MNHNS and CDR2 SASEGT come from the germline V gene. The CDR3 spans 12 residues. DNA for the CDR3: TGTGCCAGCAGTTCCCAGGGGGACGAGCAGTTCTTC. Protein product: CASSSQGDEQFF.

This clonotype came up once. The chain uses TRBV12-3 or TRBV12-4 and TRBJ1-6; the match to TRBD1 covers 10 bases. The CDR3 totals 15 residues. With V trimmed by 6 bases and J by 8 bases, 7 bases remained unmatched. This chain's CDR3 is CASSTGQGVYSPLHF. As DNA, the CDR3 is TGTGCCAGCAGCACTGGACAGGGGGTATATTCACCCCTCCACTTT.

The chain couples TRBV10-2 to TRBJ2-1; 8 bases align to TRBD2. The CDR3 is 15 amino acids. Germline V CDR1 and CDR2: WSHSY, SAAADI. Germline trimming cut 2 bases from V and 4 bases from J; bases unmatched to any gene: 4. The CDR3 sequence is CASSERLAGYNEQFF. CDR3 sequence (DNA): TGCGCCAGCAGTGAGAGGTTAGCGGGATACAATGAGCAGTTCTTC.

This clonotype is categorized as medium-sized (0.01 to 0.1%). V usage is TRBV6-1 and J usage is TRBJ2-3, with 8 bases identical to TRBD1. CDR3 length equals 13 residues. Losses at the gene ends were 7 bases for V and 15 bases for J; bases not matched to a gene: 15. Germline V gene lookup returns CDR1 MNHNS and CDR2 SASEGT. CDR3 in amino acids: CASTATTGTGVYF. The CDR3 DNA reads TGTGCCAGCACTGCGACGACCGGGACAGGCGTCTATTTT.